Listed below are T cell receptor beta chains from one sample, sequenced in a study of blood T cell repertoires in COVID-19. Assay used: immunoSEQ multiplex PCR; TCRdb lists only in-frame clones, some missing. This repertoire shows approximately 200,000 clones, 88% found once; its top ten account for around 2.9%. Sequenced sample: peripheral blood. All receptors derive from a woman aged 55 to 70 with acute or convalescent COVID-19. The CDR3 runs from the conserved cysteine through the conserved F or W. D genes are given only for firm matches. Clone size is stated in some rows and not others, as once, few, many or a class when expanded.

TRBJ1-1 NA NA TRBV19 TGTGCCAGTACTCGAGGGGGATCAACGAACACTGAAGCTTTCTTT CASTRGGSTNTEAFF
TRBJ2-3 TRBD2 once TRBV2 TGTGCCAGCAGTGACAGCGGGGGGGCAAGCACAGATACGCAGTATTTT CASSDSGGASTDTQYF
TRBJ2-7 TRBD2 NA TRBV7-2 TGTGCCAGCAGCTTAAGACTAGCGGGAAAGGACGAGCAGTACTTC CASSLRLAGKDEQYF
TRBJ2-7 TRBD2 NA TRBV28 TGTGCCAGCAGTGTCTGGCGGGAGGGCCGCGAGCAGTACTTC CASSVWREGREQYF
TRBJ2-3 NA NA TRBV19 TGTGCCAGTAGTACCCAGGGGCAGTCGTACACAGATACGCAGTATTTT CASSTQGQSYTDTQYF
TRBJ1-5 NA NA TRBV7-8 TGTGCCAGCAGCCTCGGGATAGAGCCCCAGCATTTT CASSLGIEPQHF
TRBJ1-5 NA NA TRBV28 TGTGCCAGCAGTTGGGACTCTAGGGGCAATCAGCCCCAGCATTTT CASSWDSRGNQPQHF
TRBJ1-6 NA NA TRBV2 TGTGCCAGCAGTGTGGATCGGGCCTATAATTCACCCCTCCACTTT CASSVDRAYNSPLHF
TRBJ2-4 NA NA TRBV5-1 TGCGCCAGCAGCTCTACAGTCCTAGCCAAAAACATTCAGTACTTC CASSSTVLAKNIQYF
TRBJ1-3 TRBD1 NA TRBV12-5 TGTGCTAGTGGTTTGGGGACAGGGGAAAGTGAAGGAAACACCATATATTTT CASGLGTGESEGNTIYF
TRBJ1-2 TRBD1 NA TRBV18 TGTGCCAGCTCACCAAGTCAGGGGGCTGATGGCTACACCTTC CASSPSQGADGYTF
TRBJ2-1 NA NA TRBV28 TGTGCCAGCAGTTTATCGGCAGGGTACTCCTACAATGAGCAGTTCTTC CASSLSAGYSYNEQFF
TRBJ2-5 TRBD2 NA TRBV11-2 TGTGCCAGCAGCCATACTAGCGGGAAAGAGACCCAGTACTTC CASSHTSGKETQYF
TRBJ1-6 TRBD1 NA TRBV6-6 TGTGCCAGCAGCATGCAACGGACAGGGCAGAATTCACCCCTCCACTTT CASSMQRTGQNSPLHF
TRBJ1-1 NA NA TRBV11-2 TGTGCCAGCAGCTTAGAGAGTTACACTGAAGCTTTCTTT CASSLESYTEAFF
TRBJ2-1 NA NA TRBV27 TGTGCCAGCAGTCGACAGTTTCCCTACAATGAGCAGTTCTTC CASSRQFPYNEQFF
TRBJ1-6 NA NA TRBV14 TGTGCCAGCAGCCAGCGGGGCTCCTATAATTCACCCCTCCACTTT CASSQRGSYNSPLHF
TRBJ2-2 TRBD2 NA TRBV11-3 TGTGCCAGCAGCTTAGTGGGAGGGGACACCGGGGAGCTGTTTTTT CASSLVGGDTGELFF